A selection of T cell receptor beta chains follows, all from one sample in a study of T-cell reconstitution after alpha-beta-depleted transplantation in children. One entry per CDR3 protein, called by TCRdb with MiXCR from the PCR reads. The data show about 400,000 distinct CDR3 sequences, 15% to 20% seen once. Specimen: PBMCs, mostly from graft donor cells, collected 360 days after TCRalphabeta/CD19-depleted stem cell transplant. The source of these receptors is a boy under two years old who had a stem cell transplant for Wiskott-Aldrich syndrome, so the T cells may come from the graft donor. Both conserved end residues are part of each CDR3. D genes are given only for firm matches. For some rows the clone size is stated as once, few or many, or as a class when expanded; others skip it.

v_call: TRBV7-8
cdr3_length: 13
clone_size: NA
j_call: TRBJ2-3
d_call: TRBD1
cdr3_aa: CATSGTGTDTQYF
cdr3_nt: TGTGCCACCTCCGGGACAGGCACAGATACGCAGTATTTT

v_call: TRBV4-1
cdr3_length: 13
clone_size: few
j_call: TRBJ2-1
d_call: NA
cdr3_aa: CASSHPRADRVFF
cdr3_nt: TGCGCCAGCAGCCACCCCAGGGCGGATCGGGTGTTCTTC

v_call: TRBV18
cdr3_length: 14
clone_size: few
j_call: TRBJ2-7
d_call: TRBD1
cdr3_aa: CASSPGQIPYEQYF
cdr3_nt: TGTGCCAGCTCGCCGGGACAGATCCCCTACGAGCAGTACTTC

v_call: TRBV19
cdr3_length: 15
clone_size: few
j_call: TRBJ1-2
d_call: TRBD1
cdr3_aa: CASSPGETGNYGYTF
cdr3_nt: TGTGCCAGTAGTCCGGGCGAGACAGGGAACTATGGCTACACCTTC

v_call: TRBV10-3
cdr3_length: 13
clone_size: few
j_call: TRBJ2-2
d_call: NA
cdr3_aa: CAISESSTGELFF
cdr3_nt: TGTGCCATCAGTGAGAGTTCCACCGGGGAGCTGTTTTTT

v_call: TRBV7-2
cdr3_length: 15
clone_size: NA
j_call: TRBJ2-7
d_call: TRBD2
cdr3_aa: CASSPRGGTPYEQYF
cdr3_nt: TGTGCCAGCAGCCCTCGGGGGGGCACACCCTACGAGCAGTACTTC

v_call: TRBV5-6
cdr3_length: 13
clone_size: many
j_call: TRBJ2-1
d_call: NA
cdr3_aa: CASSPPGFDEQFF
cdr3_nt: TGTGCCAGCAGCCCCCCAGGGTTCGATGAGCAGTTCTTC

v_call: TRBV3-1
cdr3_length: 14
clone_size: NA
j_call: TRBJ2-2
d_call: NA
cdr3_aa: CASSRLQVAGELFF
cdr3_nt: TGTGCCAGCAGCCGGTTACAGGTTGCCGGGGAGCTGTTTTTT

v_call: TRBV15
cdr3_length: 15
clone_size: NA
j_call: TRBJ2-3
d_call: NA
cdr3_aa: CATSSARGPSDTQYF
cdr3_nt: TGTGCCACCAGCAGTGCCCGTGGGCCCTCGGATACGCAGTATTTT

v_call: TRBV7-8
cdr3_length: 13
clone_size: few
j_call: TRBJ2-5
d_call: NA
cdr3_aa: CASSEIGGETQYF
cdr3_nt: TGTGCCAGCAGCGAAATAGGAGGGGAGACCCAGTACTTC

v_call: TRBV5-1
cdr3_length: 15
clone_size: few
j_call: TRBJ2-3
d_call: NA
cdr3_aa: CASSLRESSGDTQYF
cdr3_nt: TGCGCCAGCAGCTTGAGGGAATCCTCGGGGGATACGCAGTATTTT

v_call: TRBV25-1
cdr3_length: 15
clone_size: NA
j_call: TRBJ1-1
d_call: TRBD1
cdr3_aa: CASSEGTGLNTEAFF
cdr3_nt: TGTGCCAGCAGTGAAGGGACAGGGTTGAACACTGAAGCTTTCTTT

v_call: TRBV2
cdr3_length: 14
clone_size: medium-sized
j_call: TRBJ1-3
d_call: NA
cdr3_aa: CASSEMGPGNTIYF
cdr3_nt: TGTGCCAGCAGTGAAATGGGGCCTGGAAACACCATATATTTT

v_call: TRBV20-1
cdr3_length: 15
clone_size: few
j_call: TRBJ2-3
d_call: NA
cdr3_aa: CSAVPLDDYADTQYF
cdr3_nt: TGCAGTGCGGTCCCTCTAGATGACTATGCAGATACGCAGTATTTT

v_call: TRBV18
cdr3_length: 14
clone_size: many
j_call: TRBJ2-5
d_call: NA
cdr3_aa: CASSPFLDQETQYF
cdr3_nt: TGTGCCAGCTCACCATTTCTGGATCAAGAGACCCAGTACTTC

v_call: TRBV14
cdr3_length: 14
clone_size: NA
j_call: TRBJ2-1
d_call: NA
cdr3_aa: CASSPFPRDNEQFF
cdr3_nt: TGTGCCAGCAGCCCGTTTCCTCGGGACAATGAGCAGTTCTTC

v_call: TRBV12-3/TRBV12-4
cdr3_length: 16
clone_size: NA
j_call: TRBJ2-2
d_call: NA
cdr3_aa: CASSSGRGPNTGELFF
cdr3_nt: TGTGCCAGCAGTTCCGGTCGGGGCCCGAACACCGGGGAGCTGTTTTTT

v_call: TRBV10-2
cdr3_length: 14
clone_size: few
j_call: TRBJ2-5
d_call: NA
cdr3_aa: CASSRWVFQETQYF
cdr3_nt: TGCGCCAGCAGTCGATGGGTATTCCAAGAGACCCAGTACTTC

v_call: TRBV5-5
cdr3_length: 16
clone_size: NA
j_call: TRBJ2-5
d_call: NA
cdr3_aa: CASSLAPGRSQETQYF
cdr3_nt: TGTGCCAGCAGCTTGGCGCCGGGCAGGTCCCAAGAGACCCAGTACTTC

v_call: TRBV20-1
cdr3_length: 12
clone_size: few
j_call: TRBJ2-5
d_call: NA
cdr3_aa: CSAKWGMETQYF
cdr3_nt: TGCAGTGCTAAGTGGGGGATGGAGACCCAGTACTTC

v_call: TRBV7-9
cdr3_length: 15
clone_size: NA
j_call: TRBJ2-3
d_call: NA
cdr3_aa: CASRGLHRPPDTQYF
cdr3_nt: TGTGCCAGCAGGGGACTTCACAGGCCCCCAGATACGCAGTATTTT

v_call: TRBV14
cdr3_length: 17
clone_size: NA
j_call: TRBJ2-2
d_call: NA
cdr3_aa: CAISPGPLGRYTGELFF
cdr3_nt: TGTGCCATCAGCCCTGGGCCACTTGGTCGATACACCGGGGAGCTGTTTTTT

v_call: TRBV20-1
cdr3_length: 14
clone_size: NA
j_call: TRBJ1-2
d_call: NA
cdr3_aa: CSAIQGRTFYGYTF
cdr3_nt: TGCAGTGCTATACAGGGACGTACCTTCTATGGCTACACCTTC

v_call: TRBV20-1
cdr3_length: 15
clone_size: NA
j_call: TRBJ2-1
d_call: NA
cdr3_aa: CSARGPSSSYNEQFF
cdr3_nt: TGCAGTGCTAGAGGCCCTAGCAGCTCCTACAATGAGCAGTTCTTC

v_call: TRBV7-9
cdr3_length: 12
clone_size: few
j_call: TRBJ1-2
d_call: NA
cdr3_aa: CASSFLYYGYTF
cdr3_nt: TGTGCCAGCAGCTTTTTATACTATGGCTACACCTTC

v_call: TRBV27
cdr3_length: 15
clone_size: NA
j_call: TRBJ2-3
d_call: TRBD2
cdr3_aa: CASSGTSGRKYTQYF
cdr3_nt: TGTGCCAGCAGTGGGACTAGCGGGAGGAAGTATACGCAGTATTTT

v_call: TRBV12-3/TRBV12-4
cdr3_length: 11
clone_size: NA
j_call: TRBJ2-7
d_call: NA
cdr3_aa: CASSRRGGQYF
cdr3_nt: TGTGCCAGCAGCCGTCGAGGGGGACAGTACTTC

v_call: TRBV12-3/TRBV12-4
cdr3_length: 15
clone_size: many
j_call: TRBJ1-2
d_call: TRBD1
cdr3_aa: CASSRDRDRNYGYTF
cdr3_nt: TGTGCCAGCAGTCGGGACAGGGACCGTAACTATGGCTACACCTTC

v_call: TRBV11-3
cdr3_length: 13
clone_size: NA
j_call: TRBJ2-2
d_call: NA
cdr3_aa: CASSATATGELFF
cdr3_nt: TGTGCCAGCAGCGCCACAGCCACCGGGGAGCTGTTTTTT

v_call: TRBV2
cdr3_length: 16
clone_size: few
j_call: TRBJ2-1
d_call: NA
cdr3_aa: CASSEPGWSSYNEQFF
cdr3_nt: TGTGCCAGCAGTGAACCAGGGTGGAGCTCCTACAATGAGCAGTTCTTC

v_call: TRBV12-3/TRBV12-4
cdr3_length: 15
clone_size: NA
j_call: TRBJ1-1
d_call: NA
cdr3_aa: CASSLRPSMNTEAFF
cdr3_nt: TGTGCCAGCAGTTTACGTCCGAGCATGAACACTGAAGCTTTCTTT

v_call: TRBV7-9
cdr3_length: 14
clone_size: many
j_call: TRBJ2-1
d_call: NA
cdr3_aa: CASSLETTHNEQFF
cdr3_nt: TGTGCCAGCAGCTTGGAGACTACCCACAATGAGCAGTTCTTC

v_call: TRBV5-1
cdr3_length: 15
clone_size: few
j_call: TRBJ2-3
d_call: NA
cdr3_aa: CASSGLGGGTDTQYF
cdr3_nt: TGCGCCAGCAGTGGTCTGGGGGGCGGCACAGATACGCAGTATTTT

v_call: TRBV5-1
cdr3_length: 15
clone_size: few
j_call: TRBJ2-2
d_call: NA
cdr3_aa: CASSRLGHNTGELFF
cdr3_nt: TGCGCCAGCAGCCGTCTGGGACACAACACCGGGGAGCTGTTTTTT

v_call: TRBV20-1
cdr3_length: 15
clone_size: NA
j_call: TRBJ2-7
d_call: NA
cdr3_aa: CSARDPKRATYEQYF
cdr3_nt: TGCAGTGCTAGAGACCCCAAGCGGGCAACCTACGAGCAGTACTTC

v_call: TRBV6-5
cdr3_length: 17
clone_size: many
j_call: TRBJ2-7
d_call: TRBD1
cdr3_aa: CASSLSPTGVLTYEQYF
cdr3_nt: TGTGCCAGCAGTCTAAGTCCCACAGGGGTCCTGACCTACGAGCAGTACTTC

v_call: TRBV6-1
cdr3_length: 14
clone_size: few
j_call: TRBJ2-7
d_call: NA
cdr3_aa: CASREGLAFYEQYF
cdr3_nt: TGTGCCAGCAGGGAAGGGCTAGCCTTCTACGAGCAGTACTTC

v_call: TRBV4-3
cdr3_length: 15
clone_size: few
j_call: TRBJ2-4
d_call: NA
cdr3_aa: CASSQLQGAKNIQYF
cdr3_nt: TGCGCCAGCAGCCAGTTACAGGGAGCCAAAAACATTCAGTACTTC

v_call: TRBV20-1
cdr3_length: 14
clone_size: NA
j_call: TRBJ2-5
d_call: TRBD2
cdr3_aa: CSAISGGDQETQYF
cdr3_nt: TGCAGTGCCATTAGCGGGGGGGACCAAGAGACCCAGTACTTC

v_call: TRBV27
cdr3_length: 11
clone_size: many
j_call: TRBJ2-7
d_call: TRBD1
cdr3_aa: CASRDSYEQYF
cdr3_nt: TGTGCCAGCCGGGACAGCTACGAGCAGTACTTC

v_call: TRBV28
cdr3_length: 17
clone_size: NA
j_call: TRBJ2-3
d_call: TRBD2
cdr3_aa: CASSLLGGLAGADTQYF
cdr3_nt: TGTGCCAGCAGCCTCCTAGGTGGACTAGCGGGGGCGGATACGCAGTATTTT

v_call: TRBV18
cdr3_length: 17
clone_size: NA
j_call: TRBJ2-7
d_call: TRBD2
cdr3_aa: CASSPTPGLARAYEQYF
cdr3_nt: TGTGCCAGCTCACCAACCCCGGGACTAGCAAGGGCCTACGAGCAGTACTTC